There are a few counts of the clone carrying this T cell receptor (beta chain). What it binds is unknown. The study based diagnoses on clinical symptoms, serum thyroxine and TRAb, thyroid ultrasound and orbital computed tomography. The CDR3 spans 14 residues. Germline CDR1 reads LNHDA; CDR2 reads SQIVND (reference sequence). The V end lost 3 bases, the J end lost 7 bases, and 15 bases lay between the germline ends. This specimen belongs to a study of T cells in Graves' hyperthyroidism and ophthalmopathy. The study, taken as a whole, reports: Progression to ophthalmopathy was predicted a median of 6.5 months early.

Researchers amplified the TCR beta CDR3 regions from RNA transcripts. Carried out on the TCR CDR3, a first-round RT-PCR used the HTBI primer set. TCRdb recomputed calls from the multiplex PCR reads with MiXCR, one row per CDR3 protein. Among over 400,000 distinct CDR3 sequences listed, under 15% were seen once. The chain joins TRBV19 to TRBJ1-1; D ambiguous. The TCR originated in a man between 18 and 29 years old with Graves' ophthalmopathy. What was sequenced was blood. CDR3 sequence reads: CASSMVSPMGEAFF. As DNA, the CDR3 is TGTGCCAGTAGTATGGTTAGCCCGATGGGTGAAGCTTTCTTT.